This T cell receptor (beta chain) was sequenced for a study of T cell responses to AZD1222 COVID-19 vaccine. About the research overall: Researchers grouped second doses given at about 4 or about 12 weeks into one pool.

This CDR3 contains 12 residues. CDR1 is SQVTM and CDR2 is ANQGSEA in the germline V gene. The V gene lost 7 bases and the J gene lost 0 bases, with 9 bases spanning the gap. Assay: immunoSEQ multiplex PCR; the TCRdb copy retains only in-frame clones and omits some. The sample contains some 120,000 clones, around 89% of which appear only once. This clonotype was sampled from an adult in good health. The source material was peripheral blood, sampled on day 0 of AZD1222 vaccination. J is TRBJ1-1 and V is TRBV29-1; tentative D call: TRBD1 (5 bases). The CDR3 DNA follows: TGCAGCGGGGGGAGGGTGAACACTGAAGCTTTCTTT. Translating it yields CSGGRVNTEAFF.